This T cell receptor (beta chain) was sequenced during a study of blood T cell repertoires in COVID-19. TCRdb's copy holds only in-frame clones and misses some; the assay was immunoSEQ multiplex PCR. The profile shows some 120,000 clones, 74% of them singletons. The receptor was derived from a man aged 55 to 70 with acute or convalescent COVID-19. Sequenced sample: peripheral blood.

CDR3 protein: CASSSGQGPHYEQYF. CDR3 in DNA: TGTGCCAGCAGCTCGGGACAGGGGCCCCACTACGAGCAGTACTTC. The V gene is TRBV5-4, the J gene TRBJ2-7, with TRBD1 matching over 10 bases. The CDR3 totals 15 residues. The J segment lost 3 bases and the V segment lost 3 bases, leaving 6 bases of the junction unmatched. Germline V CDR1 and CDR2: SGHNT, YYREEE (reference sequence).